The clone carrying this T cell receptor beta chain came up many times. Its antigen is unidentified. This specimen belongs to a study of T cell repertoires in cytomegalovirus infection. For the study at large: Based on public TCR beta signatures, there were indications of CMV infection and of a matching HLA type.

CDR3 length: 15 residues. The germline V gene has CDR1 MNHGY and CDR2 SAAAGT. V gave up 6 bases and J gave up 5 bases; unmatched junction bases: 10. Points from the study as a whole: People with CMV and the relevant HLA were identified by cumulative public TCR beta family frequency. HLA-C-restricted TCR beta clonotypes specific for CMV led the ex vivo response.

Each CDR3 protein gets one entry after TCRdb re-called the reads with MiXCR. Of roughly 130,000 distinct CDR3 sequences in the sample, roughly a quarter were seen once. The rearrangement joins TRBV6-8 to TRBJ2-1, with 7 bases lining up with TRBD2. Sequenced material: PBMCs, sequenced either directly or after in vitro stimulation (not recorded which). This TCR derives from a human donor in good health (CMV status not recorded). Some clones in this sample may be carry-over from other donors' samples. The CDR3 coding sequence is TGTGCCAGCAGGTCCCCGGGAGGATCCCACAATGAGCAGTTCTTC. Protein sequence: CASRSPGGSHNEQFF.